This is a list of T cell receptor beta chains from one sample in a study of beta chain features in type 1 diabetes. TCRdb's table, derived via immunoSEQ multiplex PCR, lists solely in-frame clones and lacks some. The repertoire has around 200,000 clones, about 13% of them found once; the top ten carry less than 0.7%. The sample taken for sequencing was central memory CD4+ T cells from blood. Receptors originate from a woman between 18 and 29 years old in good health. Both conserved end residues are part of each CDR3. The D gene is left open where the match is weak. Clone sizes are given selectively: once, few, many, or a class where the clone is expanded.

clone_size	d_call	j_call	v_call	cdr3_aa	cdr3_nt
-	TRBD1	TRBJ2-1	TRBV5-1	CASSPGTGGPSPKFF	TGCGCCAGCAGCCCCGGGACAGGGGGCCCGTCACCCAAGTTCTTC
-	-	TRBJ1-1	TRBV5-5	CASSPGQRLAFF	TGTGCCAGCAGCCCTGGACAAAGACTAGCTTTCTTT
few	TRBD2	TRBJ2-7	TRBV11-2	CASSLGGRAQYEQYF	TGTGCCAGCAGCTTAGGCGGGAGGGCCCAGTACGAGCAGTACTTC
few	-	TRBJ1-2	TRBV4-1	CASSQAETLGYGYTF	TGCGCCAGCAGCCAGGCCGAGACTCTAGGCTATGGCTACACCTTC
-	-	TRBJ2-1	TRBV27	CASSPLGAGHNEQFF	TGTGCCAGCAGTCCCCTAGGGGCGGGACACAATGAGCAGTTCTTC
-	-	TRBJ2-7	TRBV2	CASSRQGSYEQYF	TGTGCCAGCAGTCGTCAGGGTTCCTACGAGCAGTACTTC
few	-	TRBJ2-2	TRBV5-6	CASSPPTRPNTGELFF	TGTGCCAGCAGCCCCCCGACTAGGCCGAACACCGGGGAGCTGTTTTTT
-	-	TRBJ2-7	TRBV7-2	CASSLGRSNEQYF	TGTGCCAGCAGCTTAGGTAGGAGTAACGAGCAGTACTTC
-	TRBD1	TRBJ2-1	TRBV10-3	CAINRGDNEQFF	TGTGCCATCAACAGGGGAGACAATGAGCAGTTCTTC
few	-	TRBJ2-7	TRBV28	CASSLVAEGSYEQYF	TGTGCCAGCAGTTTGGTAGCGGAGGGCTCCTACGAGCAGTACTTC
-	-	TRBJ2-7	TRBV27	CASSPGVRFEQYF	TGTGCCAGCAGCCCCGGGGTTCGGTTCGAGCAGTACTTC
-	-	TRBJ1-1	TRBV6-4	CASSLQENTEAFF	TGTGCCAGCAGCTTACAGGAGAACACTGAAGCTTTCTTT
once	TRBD1	TRBJ2-7	TRBV29-1	CSVTLTGTGSYEQYF	TGCAGCGTAACCTTAACCGGGACAGGCTCCTACGAGCAGTACTTC
-	-	TRBJ1-2	TRBV2	CASSEWQRDYGYTF	TGTGCCAGCAGTGAGTGGCAGCGAGACTATGGCTACACCTTC
few	-	TRBJ2-3	TRBV5-4	CASSSQQAQYF	TGTGCCAGCAGTTCTCAACAGGCGCAGTATTTT
few	TRBD2	TRBJ2-7	TRBV7-3	CASRLGLAGDEQYF	TGTGCCAGCAGGTTAGGACTAGCGGGAGACGAGCAGTACTTC
-	TRBD1	TRBJ1-5	TRBV6-4	CASSVGTGLNQPQHF	TGTGCCAGCAGTGTCGGGACAGGGTTAAATCAGCCCCAGCATTTT
-	TRBD1	TRBJ2-7	TRBV25-1	CASSRDRGSYEQYF	TGTGCCAGCAGCCGGGACAGGGGTTCCTACGAGCAGTACTTC
-	-	TRBJ2-3	TRBV7-2	CASSLIATDTQYF	TGTGCCAGCAGCTTAATAGCGACAGATACGCAGTATTTT